This passage covers 19 T cell receptor beta chains from one sample sequenced in a study of CD8 T cells in ankylosing spondylitis (dated 2017 in TCRdb). Libraries were made using 5' RACE. For sequencing, an Illumina HiSeq 2500 was employed. TCRdb's own reprocessing of the public reads used fastp at Q25 and MiXCR and kept productive beta chains. Every CDR3 protein is listed once, alongside the most common genes and DNA of its rows. The sample table contains 130,000 or so distinct CDR3 sequences; only one count was recorded for about 7% of them. Jointly, the top ten make up approximately 12% of the sample. Material for sequencing was blood, either unsorted or a sorted T cell fraction (not recorded which). The receptors stem from a male donor with ankylosing spondylitis or in good health (not recorded which).

There are many counts of this clonotype. V usage is TRBV7-9 and J usage is TRBJ1-1; a weak D match, TRBD1 (5 bases). This CDR3 region has 14 residues. Germline values: CDR1 SEHNR, CDR2 FQNEAQ (reference sequence). The V and J ends lost 2 bases and 1 base respectively, with 8 bases between them. This CDR3 reads CASSLRQTNTEAFF. CDR3 DNA sequence: TGTGCCAGCAGCTTAAGACAGACGAACACTGAAGCTTTCTTT.

This clonotype was recorded many times. The chain is built from TRBV14 and TRBJ2-1; TRBD1 or TRBD2 may be the D gene (5 bases each). This CDR3 contains 15 residues. Trimming stripped 3 bases from V and 4 bases from J, with 13 bases between. CDR1 and CDR2 from the germline V gene are SGHDN and FVKESK. CDR3 in amino acids: CASSQGVVSYNEQFF. CDR3 DNA sequence: TGTGCCAGCAGCCAGGGGGTTGTATCGTACAATGAGCAGTTCTTC.

This clonotype was detected many times. J is TRBJ2-7 and V is TRBV5-5; tentatively, D is TRBD1 (6 bases). From germline, CDR1 is SGHKS and CDR2 YYEKEE (reference sequence). V was shortened by 4 bases and J by 4 bases, with 18 bases between the two germline ends. This CDR3 region has 15 residues. The CDR3 DNA is TGTGCCAGCAGCCTCAGACAGGATCGCCTATACGAGCAGTACTTC. This codes for CASSLRQDRLYEQYF.

V usage is TRBV12-3 or TRBV12-4 and J usage is TRBJ2-3; D unclear. V lost 4 bases and J lost 7, with 15 bases in between. The CDR3 loop spans 14 amino acids. The CDR3 DNA follows: TGTGCCAGCAGTTCGGTGCCGAGGCGATATACGCAGTATTTT. Protein product: CASSSVPRRYTQYF.

This clonotype was observed many times. The chain employs TRBV7-3 and TRBJ2-2, with D tentatively TRBD2 (5 bases). Germline V gene data show CDR1 as SGHTA and CDR2 as FQGTGA. CDR3 length: 14 residues. Trimming removed 1 base at V and 7 bases at J, with 10 bases between. The CDR3 coding sequence is TGTGCCAGCAGCTTAATTGAGGGAATCGGGGAGCTGTTTTTT. Residues: CASSLIEGIGELFF.

The table lists this clonotype with many counts. J is TRBJ2-3 and V is TRBV29-1; D is uncertain. Per the germline V gene, CDR1 is SQVTM and CDR2 is ANQGSEA. This CDR3 spans 12 amino acids. V was pared by 7 bases and J by 2 bases, with 10 bases between. The CDR3 sequence: CSANPPTDTQYF. CDR3 DNA sequence: TGCAGCGCTAATCCGCCCACAGATACGCAGTATTTT.

This clonotype has at least ten counts. The chain has TRBV5-1 and TRBJ2-3; 7 bases match TRBD2. The V gene end was trimmed by 0 bases and the J gene end by 1 base; junction bases not matched to a gene: 8. CDR1 is SGHRS and CDR2 is YFSETQ in the germline V gene. There are 17 residues in the CDR3. CDR3 DNA: TGCGCCAGCAGCTTGGCCTCGGGGGGAGCGGGCACAGATACGCAGTATTTT. Protein: CASSLASGGAGTDTQYF.

V and J are TRBV5-1 and TRBJ1-1; D might be TRBD1 (5 bases). The CDR3 has 17 amino acids. The V gene lost 0 bases and the J gene lost 4 bases, with 19 bases spanning the gap. In germline, CDR1 is SGHRS, CDR2 YFSETQ. The CDR3 DNA reads as TGCGCCAGCAGCTTGGCTTTAGAGGCCGCGGGGCGCACTGAAGCTTTCTTT. It translates to CASSLALEAAGRTEAFF.

This clonotype was counted a few times. The genes are TRBV7-2 and TRBJ2-1, with TRBD2 as a possible D gene (6 bases). There are 16 residues in the CDR3. Germline V lookup: CDR1 SGHTA, CDR2 FQGNSA. V was clipped by 5 bases and J by 0 bases, with 14 bases between them. CDR3 loop: CASSRAAGGSYNEQFF. The CDR3 DNA reads as TGTGCCAGCAGCCGGGCGGCCGGGGGCTCCTACAATGAGCAGTTCTTC.

A few counts support this clonotype. This chain joins TRBV5-1 and TRBJ2-5; 11 bases are shared with TRBD2. Germline CDR1 reads SGHRS; CDR2 reads YFSETQ. V was clipped by 5 bases and J by 5 bases; unmatched bases: 5. The CDR3 is made up of 14 amino acids. The CDR3 DNA follows: TGCGCCAGCAGGACTAGCGGGGCTCAGGAGACCCAGTACTTC. Translating gives CASRTSGAQETQYF.

The sample holds many counts of this clonotype. This chain connects TRBV5-8 to TRBJ1-5; unclear D gene. V dropped 1 base and J dropped 10 bases, with 3 bases sitting between them. Germline values: CDR1 SGHTS, CDR2 YDEGEE. This CDR3 is 10 amino acids long. This CDR3 reads CASSLLPQHF. DNA of the CDR3: TGTGCCAGCAGCTTGCTTCCCCAGCATTTT. Complete variable domain (other parts from reference TRBV5-8 and TRBJ1-5): EAGVTQSPTHLIKTRGQQATLRCSPISGHTSVYWYQQALGLGLQFLLWYDEGEERNRGNFPPRFSGRQFPNYSSELNVNALELEDSALYLCASSLLPQHFGDGTRLSIL.

This clonotype has ten or more counts. The rearrangement joins TRBV20-1 to TRBJ2-2; D is possibly TRBD1 (6 bases). CDR3 size: 14 residues. Germline assignment: CDR1 DFQATT and CDR2 SNEGSKA (reference sequence). V shed 3 bases and J shed 3 bases, with 11 bases lying between them. The CDR3 here is CSARRPGDTGELFF. The CDR3, as DNA: TGCAGTGCTAGGAGGCCAGGGGACACCGGGGAGCTGTTTTTT.

This clonotype was counted ten times or more. The chain recombines TRBV9 with TRBJ2-5; possibly TRBD1 or TRBD2 for D (5 bases each). Germline-derived CDR1 and CDR2 are SGDLS and YYNGEE. V was trimmed by 3 bases and J by 7 bases, leaving 13 bases between them. The CDR3 covers 13 residues. The CDR3 nucleotides read TGTGCCAGCAGCGACCGGGACCCGGGGACCCAGTACTTC. Its protein product is CASSDRDPGTQYF. Together with reference TRBV9 and TRBJ2-5, the CDR3 gives the full variable domain: DSGVTQTPKHLITATGQRVTLRCSPRSGDLSVYWYQQSLDQGLQFLIQYYNGEERAKGNILERFSAQQFPDLHSELNLSSLELGDSALYFCASSDRDPGTQYFGPGTRLLVL.

This clonotype was picked up many times. The V and J genes are TRBV12-3 or TRBV12-4 and TRBJ2-7; 7 bases agree with TRBD1. The CDR3 runs 14 residues. Trimming took 5 bases from V and 0 from J; bases not matched to a gene: 4. CDR3 residues: CASSLQGDSYEQYF. The CDR3, as DNA: TGTGCCAGCAGTCTCCAGGGGGACTCCTACGAGCAGTACTTC.

This clonotype occurred many times. The chain combines TRBV5-1 with TRBJ2-1, with 12 bases lining up with TRBD2. Trimming removed 0 bases from V and 8 bases from J; junction bases left unmatched: 12. Germline-derived CDR1 and CDR2 are SGHRS and YFSETQ. This CDR3 contains 18 residues. In DNA form, the CDR3 reads TGCGCCAGCAGCTTGGCCCTAGCGGGAGGGCGGGAGGCGTATGAGCAGTTCTTC. Amino acid sequence: CASSLALAGGREAYEQFF.

At least ten counts were recorded for this clonotype. This chain joins TRBV7-2 and TRBJ2-1; no definite D call. Trimming left V 5 bases short and J 6 bases short, with 17 bases between. Germline-derived CDR1 and CDR2 are SGHTA and FQGNSA. This CDR3 comprises 15 residues. The CDR3 nucleotides read TGTGCCAGCAGCCCCTACGAGATCAGGAGCAATGAGCAGTTCTTC. It specifies CASSPYEIRSNEQFF.

This clonotype has ten or more counts. The chain employs TRBV7-9 and TRBJ2-7; D possibly matches TRBD1 or TRBD2 (5 bases each). The CDR3 consists of 14 residues. Germline V CDR1 and CDR2: SEHNR, FQNEAQ (reference sequence). V lost 1 base, J lost 7 bases, and 14 bases lay in between. Here the CDR3 reads CASSLGGAPLEQYF. As DNA, the CDR3 is TGTGCCAGCAGCTTAGGAGGGGCGCCCCTTGAGCAGTACTTC.

The sample holds many counts of this clonotype. The rearrangement joins TRBV2 to TRBJ1-1, with no clear D. The V and J ends lost 4 bases and 5 bases respectively, with 5 bases between them. The CDR3 totals 11 residues. CDR1 is SNHLY, CDR2 FYNNEI, per germline. The CDR3 sequence is CASSVGTEAFF. DNA for the CDR3: TGTGCCAGCAGTGTGGGAACTGAAGCTTTCTTT.

At least ten counts were recorded for this clonotype. The chain links TRBV6-4 to TRBJ1-5; a weak D match, TRBD1 (5 bases). This CDR3 comprises 21 residues. Trimming took 2 bases from V and 2 from J, leaving 28 bases between them. Germline V CDR1 and CDR2: MRHNA, SNTAGT. The DNA for the CDR3 is TGTGCCAGCAGTGACCCGGGGCAGTGGCTTCGAGGGAAGGGACGCAATCAGCCCCAGCATTTT. Its protein is CASSDPGQWLRGKGRNQPQHF.